This T cell receptor (beta chain) emerged from a study of shared clonotypes between healthy human individuals. Trimming cost V 5 bases and J 2 bases, with 10 bases left between them. The CDR3 covers 13 residues. The germline V gene has CDR1 SGHTA and CDR2 FQGNSA. Assay: immunoSEQ multiplex PCR; the TCRdb copy retains only in-frame clones and omits some. Here the sample spans about half a million clones, roughly four fifths being singletons. Sequenced: PBMCs. The V gene is TRBV7-2, the J gene TRBJ2-7; D unclear. The sequence came from a woman in her 40s in good health. Some clones in this sample may be carry-over from other donors' samples. CDR3 bases: TGTGCCAGCAGCGCCAGTAGCACCTACGAGCAGTACTTC. Its translation is CASSASSTYEQYF.